These 12 T cell receptor beta chains were sequenced from one sample in a study of T-cell memory formation after mild COVID-19 (dated by TCRdb to the early 2020s). The library came from 5' RACE. Sequencing used an Illumina NovaSeq 6000. The public sequencing data were trimmed at Q25 with fastp and processed into clonotypes with MiXCR by TCRdb, which kept only in-frame beta chains. Each record represents a unique CDR3 protein, reported with the most common genes and DNA among its rows. This sample comprises about 620,000 distinct CDR3 sequences, approximately 19% of them detected only once. The ten top clones hold 12% of the sample. The sequenced sample was PBMCs or a T cell subset sorted from them (not recorded which). These receptors all come from an adult woman who had mild COVID-19 (a few samples of this study predate the infection). The sample titles of this study are shuffled in the database, so cell type and time point are left out; the donor was told from shared clones.

The sample holds a few counts of this clonotype. The chain employs TRBV4-1 and TRBJ1-5; unclear D gene. In germline, CDR1 is MGHRA, CDR2 YSYEKL. With 0 bases removed from V and 7 bases from J, the gap between germline ends came to 16 bases. The length of the CDR3 is 16 residues. The CDR3 bases are TGCGCCAGCAGCCAAGACCGGCAAGTCCCGGGGCAGCCCCAGCATTTT. It is translated as CASSQDRQVPGQPQHF.

There are many counts of this clonotype. The rearrangement uses TRBV7-2 and TRBJ1-2; 7 bases agree with TRBD1. The J segment lost 2 bases and the V segment lost 5 bases, leaving 2 bases of the junction unmatched. In germline, CDR1 is SGHTA, CDR2 FQGNSA. The CDR3 runs to 13 residues. CDR3 loop: CASSQGQNYGYTF. As DNA, the CDR3 is TGTGCCAGCAGCCAGGGACAGAACTATGGCTACACCTTC.

The CDR3 region is CASSWGRATSEQYF. The CDR3 nucleotides are TGTGCCAGCAGCTGGGGCAGGGCCACCTCCGAGCAGTACTTC. The V gene is TRBV5-5, the J gene TRBJ2-7; TRBD1 is a possible D gene (5 bases). The CDR3 loop spans 14 amino acids. The germline gives CDR1 SGHKS, CDR2 YYEKEE (reference sequence). Trimming shortened V by 3 bases and J by 6 bases, and 16 bases separated the two germline ends. Full variable domain (missing parts from reference TRBV5-5 and TRBJ2-7): DAGVTQSPTHLIKTRGQQVTLRCSPISGHKSVSWYQQVLGQGPQFIFQYYEKEERGRGNFPDRFSARQFPNYSSELNVNALLLGDSALYLCASSWGRATSEQYFGPGTRLTVT.

This chain uses TRBV5-1 with TRBJ1-1; D gene ambiguous. V dropped 2 bases and J dropped 1 base, with 9 bases sitting between them. Germline-derived CDR1 and CDR2 are SGHRS and YFSETQ. This CDR3 spans 14 amino acids. CDR3 amino acids: CASSFRDPNTEAFF. The CDR3 DNA is TGCGCCAGCAGCTTCCGAGACCCGAACACTGAAGCTTTCTTT.

This clonotype was detected a few times. The genes are TRBV9 and TRBJ2-7; 8 bases line up with TRBD1. V shed 0 bases and J 5 bases; nucleotides not matched to a gene: 4. CDR1 SGDLS and CDR2 YYNGEE come from the germline V gene. This CDR3 spans 14 amino acids. The CDR3 DNA reads TGTGCCAGCAGCGTAGCGGCAGGGGGCCACGAGCAGTACTTC. Translating it yields CASSVAAGGHEQYF.

The V call is TRBV6-5, the J call TRBJ2-2; perhaps D is TRBD1 or TRBD2 (6 bases each). The CDR3 has 15 amino acids. Germline V gene sequence: CDR1 MNHEY, CDR2 SVGAGI. The V gene lost 0 bases and the J gene lost 6 bases, with 11 bases spanning the gap. The CDR3 here is CASSYSYGGPGELFF. CDR3 sequence (DNA): TGTGCCAGCAGTTACTCCTACGGGGGCCCCGGGGAGCTGTTTTTT.

This clonotype was seen repeatedly, ten times or more. The chain carries TRBV5-1 and TRBJ1-1, with D hard to call. V was pared by 1 base and J by 5 bases, with 12 bases between. Germline V gene lookup returns CDR1 SGHRS and CDR2 YFSETQ. This CDR3 is built from 14 residues. The CDR3, as DNA: TGCGCCAGCAGCTTGCCTTCACATGGAACTGAAGCTTTCTTT. It is translated as CASSLPSHGTEAFF.

This chain uses TRBV7-9 with TRBJ2-3; possibly TRBD2 for D (6 bases). Trimming cost V 5 bases and J 0 bases, with 12 bases left between them. CDR3 length equals 15 residues. Germline V gives CDR1 SEHNR, CDR2 FQNEAQ (reference sequence). The CDR3 DNA follows: TGTGCCAGCAGCGGCCGGGAGTTTAGCACAGATACGCAGTATTTT. Translated: CASSGREFSTDTQYF.

This clonotype was counted between two and nine times. The J gene is TRBJ2-2, the V gene TRBV6-2 or TRBV6-3; no firm D call. Germline CDR1 reads MNHEY; CDR2 reads SVGEGT. Trimming removed 7 bases at V and 7 bases at J, with 13 bases between. The CDR3 totals 13 residues. The chain's CDR3 is CASTGRFGGELFF. CDR3 DNA: TGTGCCAGCACGGGCAGGTTCGGCGGGGAGCTGTTTTTT.

The chain links TRBV18 to TRBJ1-1; TRBD1 matches 7 bases. Germline lookup yields CDR1 KGHSH and CDR2 LQKENI. After removal of 4 bases from V and 7 bases from J, the junction contained 9 bases not matched to a gene. The CDR3 consists of 14 residues. The CDR3 spells CASSLRGVDGEAFF. The CDR3 nucleotides read TGTGCCAGCTCACTCAGGGGGGTTGACGGTGAAGCTTTCTTT.

This clonotype was counted between two and nine times. A junction boundary mismatches the germline segment, possibly from a read error. This chain connects TRBV7-7 to TRBJ2-1; D is possibly TRBD1 (5 bases). The CDR3 consists of 14 residues. Germline CDR1 and CDR2: SSHAT and FNYEAQ (reference sequence). CDR3 sequence (DNA): TGTGCTAGCAGCCGCAGGGAAGGTGGGAATGAGCAGTTCTTC. This encodes CASSRREGGNEQFF.

This clonotype came up a few times. The chain uses TRBV2 and TRBJ1-1, with D hard to call. The CDR3 length is 12 residues. V lost 4 bases and J lost 6, with 9 bases in between. Looked up from germline, CDR1 is SNHLY and CDR2 is FYNNEI. The CDR3 here is CASSVVESEAFF. The CDR3 bases are TGTGCCAGCAGTGTTGTGGAGTCTGAAGCTTTCTTT.